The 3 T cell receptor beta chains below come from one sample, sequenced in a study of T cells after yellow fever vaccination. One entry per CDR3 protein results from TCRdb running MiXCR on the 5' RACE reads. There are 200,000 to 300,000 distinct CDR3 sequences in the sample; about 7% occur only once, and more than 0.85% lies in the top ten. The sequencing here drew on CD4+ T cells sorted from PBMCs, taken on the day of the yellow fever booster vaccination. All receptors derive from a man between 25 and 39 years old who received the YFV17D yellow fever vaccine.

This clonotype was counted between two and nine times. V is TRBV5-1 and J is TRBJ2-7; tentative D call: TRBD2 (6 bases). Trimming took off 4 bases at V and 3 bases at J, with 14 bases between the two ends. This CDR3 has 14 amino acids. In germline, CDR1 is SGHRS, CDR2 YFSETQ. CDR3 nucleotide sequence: TGCGCCAGCAGCCTGCTCGGGGGTGACTACGAGCAGTACTTC. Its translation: CASSLLGGDYEQYF. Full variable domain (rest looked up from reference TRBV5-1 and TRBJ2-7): KAGVTQTPRYLIKTRGQQVTLSCSPISGHRSVSWYQQTPGQGLQFLFEYFSETQRNKGNFPGRFSGRQFSNSRSEMNVSTLELGDSALYLCASSLLGGDYEQYFGPGTRLTVT.

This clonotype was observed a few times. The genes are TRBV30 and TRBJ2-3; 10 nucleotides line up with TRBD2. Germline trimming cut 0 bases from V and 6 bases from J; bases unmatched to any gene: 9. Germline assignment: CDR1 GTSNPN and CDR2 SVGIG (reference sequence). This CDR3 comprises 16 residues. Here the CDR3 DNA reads TGTGCCTGGAGTGTTGGTCTAGCGGGGGCCGGCGATACGCAGTATTTT. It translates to CAWSVGLAGAGDTQYF.

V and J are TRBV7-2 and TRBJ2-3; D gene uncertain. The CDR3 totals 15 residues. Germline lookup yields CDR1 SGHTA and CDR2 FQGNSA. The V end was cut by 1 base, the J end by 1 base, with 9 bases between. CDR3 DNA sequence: TGTGCCAGCAGCTTAGGAGCCGCTGGCACAGATACGCAGTATTTT. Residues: CASSLGAAGTDTQYF.